This T cell receptor (beta chain) was observed in a study of human T cells and chemical hapten exposure. From the RACE reads, TCRdb called clonotypes with MiXCR, one entry per CDR3 protein. The table has approximately 34,000 distinct CDR3 sequences, about 5.5% seen once. Described time point: healthy volunteer bleed at 6 weeks. Unseparated into fractions, whole blood served as the source from which total RNA was extracted. The CDR3 runs 15 residues. V was cut by 4 bases and J by 3 bases, with 13 bases left in between. Germline CDR1 reads SGHVS; CDR2 reads FQNEAQ. The chain has TRBV7-8 and TRBJ2-1; no clear D. Sequencing was performed on whole blood. The TCR sequence derives from a human donor in good health. Some clones in this sample may be carry-over from other donors' samples. In nucleotides, the CDR3 is TGTGCCAGCAGCTCCCCTCGACACCGCTACAATGAGCAGTTCTTC. The encoded protein is CASSSPRHRYNEQFF. The variable domain in full, completed from reference TRBV7-8 and TRBJ2-1, reads GAGVSQSPRYKVAKRGQDVALRCDPISGHVSLFWYQQALGQGPEFLTYFQNEAQLDKSGLPSDRFFAERPEGSVSTLKIQRTQQEDSAVYLCASSSPRHRYNEQFFGPGTRLTVL.